This T cell receptor (beta chain) derives from a study of identical twins. Findings of the study overall: Cross-sectional statistical analysis, not tracking of the same donors, underpinned the conclusions. The abundant beta clonotypes from cord blood had fewer insertions, and memory repertoires had none of this.

With template switching, a universal primer site was added, and the cDNA carried unique molecular identifiers. TCRdb independently ran MiXCR on the 5' RACE reads; one entry per CDR3 protein. The sample carries hundreds of thousands of distinct CDR3 sequences, 9% to 15% recorded once. With 2 bases removed from V and 3 bases from J, the gap between germline ends came to 11 bases. CDR3 length: 15 amino acids. From germline, CDR1 is SGHTA and CDR2 FQGNSA. This clonotype was seen only a few times. Its antigen is still unknown. These data were also reused for a study on yellow fever vaccine responses in identical twins.

The rearrangement joins TRBV7-2 to TRBJ1-5; D gene uncertain. The specimen was PBMCs. The source of this sequence is a woman aged 18-29 years in good health. Here the CDR3 reads CASSLKGQDNQPQHF. The CDR3 bases are TGTGCCAGCAGCTTAAAAGGGCAGGACAATCAGCCCCAGCATTTT.